Below, 16 T cell receptor beta chains from the same sample are listed, as sequenced in a study of shared clonotypes between healthy human individuals. TCRdb's copy holds only in-frame clones and misses some; the assay was immunoSEQ multiplex PCR. The table includes over a million clones, around 74% detected once. The sequencing sample was made of memory CD4+ T cells sorted from blood. The subset denotes: CD45RA-negative fraction. The receptor source for this set is a man younger than 35 in good health.

J is TRBJ1-1 and V is TRBV19; no clear D gene. From germline, CDR1 is LNHDA and CDR2 SQIVND (reference sequence). Deletions cut 1 base from V and 1 base from J, with 10 bases between. This CDR3 comprises 15 residues. Here the CDR3 DNA reads TGTGCCAGTAGTATAGCGGCGGTTTCGAACACTGAAGCTTTCTTT. It encodes CASSIAAVSNTEAFF.

V is TRBV19 and J is TRBJ1-5; D remains unclear. The CDR3 has 15 amino acids. Germline V gene sequence: CDR1 LNHDA, CDR2 SQIVND (reference sequence). V lost 9 bases and J lost 0, with 15 bases in between. The CDR3 DNA follows: TGTGCCAGCCTAGTCCAGGCTTTTAGCAATCAGCCCCAGCATTTT. Translated: CASLVQAFSNQPQHF.

The gene calls are TRBV6-1 and TRBJ1-1; TRBD1 matches at 8 bases. Germline V gene sequence: CDR1 MNHNS, CDR2 SASEGT. V was pared by 5 bases and J by 6 bases, with 8 bases of the junction left unmatched. The CDR3 runs to 14 residues. The CDR3 reads CASSFGTGSAEAFF. DNA of the CDR3: TGTGCCAGCAGTTTTGGGACAGGAAGCGCTGAAGCTTTCTTT.

The gene calls are TRBV30 and TRBJ1-1; no clear D gene. CDR1 GTSNPN and CDR2 SVGIG come from the germline V gene (reference sequence). Deletions cut 4 bases from V and 1 base from J, with 7 bases between. This CDR3 contains 12 residues. The chain's CDR3 is CAWMAGNTEAFF. The CDR3, as DNA: TGTGCCTGGATGGCGGGGAACACTGAAGCTTTCTTT.

This rearrangement joins TRBV28 to TRBJ1-1; 9 bases agree with TRBD1. With V trimmed by 6 bases and J by 7 bases, 3 bases remained unmatched. The germline V gene encodes CDR1 MDHEN and CDR2 SYDVKM. This CDR3 comprises 12 residues. Written as DNA, the CDR3 is TGTGCCAGCAGAACAGGGGGCTTTGAAGCTTTCTTT. Translated: CASRTGGFEAFF.

This clone was counted a few times. This sequence joins TRBV5-5 and TRBJ1-1; maybe TRBD1 (5 bases). The CDR3 runs to 15 residues. Trimming took 7 bases from V and 2 from J, leaving 18 bases between them. CDR1 and CDR2 from the germline V gene are SGHKS and YYEKEE (reference sequence). DNA for the CDR3: TGTGCCAGCGGCCTACCCGGGACGGATAACACTGAAGCTTTCTTT. Translation gives CASGLPGTDNTEAFF.

This clone is a singleton in its sample. The rearrangement uses TRBV28 and TRBJ1-2; 10 nucleotides agree with TRBD1. Germline lookup yields CDR1 MDHEN and CDR2 SYDVKM. CDR3 length: 14 amino acids. The ends lost 6 bases at V and 3 bases at J; junction bases unmatched: 4. The CDR3 bases are TGTGCCAGCAGGACAGGGGGCAAGGACTATGGCTACACCTTC. Encoded protein: CASRTGGKDYGYTF.

The chain has TRBV11-2 and TRBJ1-2; a weak D match, TRBD1 (5 bases). Trimming shortened V by 5 bases and J by 8 bases, and 18 bases separated the two germline ends. CDR1 and CDR2 from the germline V gene are SGHAT and FQNNGV. This CDR3 contains 14 residues. The CDR3 reads CASSKDGGFLGYTF. DNA for the CDR3: TGTGCCAGCAGCAAAGACGGGGGTTTTCTCGGCTACACCTTC.

The table lists this clone with a few counts. The chain employs TRBV11-2 and TRBJ2-3, with D possibly TRBD2 on 5 matching bases. The CDR3 has 11 amino acids. From germline, CDR1 is SGHAT and CDR2 FQNNGV. V lost 8 bases and J lost 7, with 10 bases in between. The CDR3: CASQRAYTQYF. The CDR3 DNA reads TGTGCCAGCCAGAGGGCCTATACGCAGTATTTT.

This chain joins TRBV19 and TRBJ1-3; no clear D. The CDR3 spans 13 residues. Looked up from germline, CDR1 is LNHDA and CDR2 is SQIVND (reference sequence). V shed 9 bases and J shed 4 bases, with 13 bases lying between them. DNA of the CDR3: TGTGCCAGCGGAGGCGGTGGGGGAAACACCATATATTTT. This sequence encodes CASGGGGGNTIYF. The whole variable domain, filled in from reference TRBV19 and TRBJ1-3, reads DGGITQSPKYLFRKEGQNVTLSCEQNLNHDAMYWYRQDPGQGLRLIYYSQIVNDFQKGDIAEGYSVSREKKESFPLTVTSAQKNPTAFYLCASGGGGGNTIYFGEGSWLTVV.

This sequence joins TRBV5-1 and TRBJ2-2; 9 bases line up with TRBD2. Germline values: CDR1 SGHRS, CDR2 YFSETQ. This CDR3 spans 16 amino acids. The trim removed 2 bases at V and 7 bases at J, leaving 9 bases unmatched. CDR3 loop: CASSLSSGERYGELFF. CDR3 nucleotide sequence: TGCGCCAGCAGCTTATCTAGCGGGGAGCGTTACGGGGAGCTGTTTTTT.

V usage is TRBV19 and J usage is TRBJ2-1; tentatively, D is TRBD2 (6 bases). CDR3 length: 14 residues. Deletions cut 2 bases from V and 5 bases from J, with 10 bases between. Germline values: CDR1 LNHDA, CDR2 SQIVND (reference sequence). CDR3 DNA sequence: TGTGCCAGTAGTATACAGATAGCGGACAATGAGCAGTTCTTC. As protein: CASSIQIADNEQFF.

Comment on this clone: The identical CDR3 is also encoded by other nucleotide sequences in the sample. The rearrangement links TRBV10-3 to TRBJ1-3, with TRBD1 identical over 8 bases. The ends lost 6 bases at V and 13 bases at J; junction bases unmatched: 17. The CDR3 loop spans 15 amino acids. CDR1 ENHRY and CDR2 SYGVKD come from the germline V gene. CDR3 DNA: TGTGCCATCAGCGAAGACAGGGGCGGGCTGGGCACTATATATTTT. Residues: CAISEDRGGLGTIYF.

The rearrangement joins TRBV19 to TRBJ1-6, with D unclear. Trimming removed 6 bases at V and 7 bases at J, with 10 bases between. This CDR3 region has 13 residues. The germline V gene encodes CDR1 LNHDA and CDR2 SQIVND (reference sequence). CDR3 DNA sequence: TGTGCCAGTAGAGGCAGGTCCAATTCACCCCTCCACTTT. Translating it yields CASRGRSNSPLHF.

The V call is TRBV4-3, the J call TRBJ2-1; no firm D call. CDR1 is LGHNA, CDR2 YSLEER, per germline. The ends were cut back, 0 bases at V and 3 bases at J, with 9 bases in the middle. The CDR3 length is 15 residues. The CDR3 sequence: CASSQEWVNYNEQFF. The CDR3 DNA sequence: TGCGCCAGCAGCCAAGAGTGGGTGAACTACAATGAGCAGTTCTTC.

The chain is built from TRBV23-1 and TRBJ2-7; D is undetermined. TRBV23-1 is given ORF status, its function remaining uncertain. The CDR3 is made up of 16 amino acids. Trimming left V 0 bases short and J 2 bases short, with 14 bases between. CDR3 in amino acids: CASSQSLADGPYEQYF. DNA of the CDR3: TGCGCCAGCAGTCAATCGTTAGCCGACGGCCCCTACGAGCAGTACTTC.